This T cell receptor beta chain was captured by sequencing in a study of beta chain features in type 1 diabetes. General observations from the study: Within patients, naive, central memory and Treg TCRB repertoires seemed more similar than within healthy donors.

This clone showed up just a few times. The antigen is undetermined. Other DNA sequences from this sample encode an identical CDR3 as well. All of the isolated RNA was reverse transcribed, so expressed TCRB transcripts were sequenced. Profiling relied on immunoSEQ multiplex PCR, and the TCRdb table lists in-frame clones only, not all of them. The table includes some 250,000 clones, 27% detected once. Germline loops: CDR1 SGHRS, CDR2 YFSETQ. The CDR3 consists of 14 residues. Deletions cut 4 bases from V and 1 base from J, with 9 bases between. This TCR came from a man younger than 40 in good health. V is TRBV5-1 and J is TRBJ1-5; D not resolved. The specimen sequenced was central memory CD4+ T cells from blood. CDR3 nucleotide sequence: TGCGCCAGCAGCCCGGATCCGAGCAATCAGCCCCAGCATTTT. Translated: CASSPDPSNQPQHF.